One sample yielded the 15 T cell receptor beta chains listed below, sequenced in a study of T cell clusters in autoimmune cytopenias. Tens of thousands of genome equivalents of blood DNA were amplified for TRB. Multiplex touch-down PCR amplified TRB using TRB-A and TRB-B pools in one tube. TCRdb processed the multiplex PCR reads again and assigns one entry to each CDR3 protein, with no DNA. Its table lists about 8,100 distinct CDR3 sequences. The specimen sequenced was peripheral blood. Every receptor here comes from a human donor with an autoimmune cytopenia or autoimmune hepatitis (not recorded which).

The chain recombines TRBV6-5 with TRBJ1-2. This CDR3 region has 14 residues. CDR1 and CDR2 from the germline V gene are MNHEY and SVGAGI. CDR3 sequence reads: CASSPGLKGSGYTF.

Judged by frequency, this clonotype is medium-sized. J is TRBJ1-2 and V is TRBV19; without DNA, the TCRdb call of TRBD1 cannot be checked. CDR1 and CDR2 (germline): LNHDA, SQIVND (reference sequence). The CDR3 totals 14 residues. The CDR3 region is CATLRQGAPYGYTF.

Measured by frequency, this clonotype is medium-sized. The rearrangement uses TRBV6-6 and TRBJ2-3; TCRdb outputs TRBD2, but without DNA this stays unchecked. There are 17 residues in the CDR3. The germline V gene has CDR1 MNHNY and CDR2 SVGAGI (reference sequence). CDR3 amino acids: CASSARTGTSATDTQYF.

In terms of frequency, this clonotype is medium-sized (0.01 to 0.1%). The chain combines TRBV27 with TRBJ2-1; the D call of TRBD2 rests on TCRdb alone, since no DNA is present to check it. The length of the CDR3 is 16 residues. Germline V CDR1 and CDR2: MNHEY, SMNVEV (reference sequence). The chain's CDR3 is CASSLRASGGWDEQFF.

This chain connects TRBV6-5 to TRBJ1-1; TCRdb calls TRBD1, which cannot be checked without DNA. Germline CDR1 is MNHEY and CDR2 is SVGAGI. The CDR3 loop spans 13 amino acids. The CDR3 is CASRTDSNTEAFF.

The rearrangement uses TRBV27 and TRBJ1-1; no DNA is available, so the TRBD1 call from TCRdb remains unchecked. The CDR3 runs 13 residues. Germline lookup yields CDR1 MNHEY and CDR2 SMNVEV (reference sequence). The CDR3 spells CASRVQGLAEAFF.

This clonotype shows up as medium-sized (0.01 to 0.1%) by frequency. The V call is TRBV6-1, the J call TRBJ2-1; TCRdb's D call, TRBD1, is unchecked because there is no DNA. The CDR3 is made up of 16 amino acids. Germline V gene lookup returns CDR1 MNHNS and CDR2 SASEGT. The CDR3 loop reads CASSGLFAGEYNEQFF.

Its frequency marks this clonotype as medium-sized. The CDR3 sequence is CAWRNGAQETQYF. The chain is built from TRBV30 and TRBJ2-5; TCRdb designates TRBD1, a call that cannot be tested without DNA. Looked up from germline, CDR1 is GTSNPN and CDR2 is SVGIG (reference sequence). The CDR3 extends over 13 amino acids.

This sequence joins TRBV5-5 and TRBJ2-2; TCRdb gives TRBD2 as the D gene, but with no DNA this cannot be confirmed. The CDR3 contains 16 residues. The V gene's germline CDR1 is SGHKS and CDR2 YYEKEE (reference sequence). This CDR3 is CASSLAGGGLTGELFF.

The chain couples TRBV12-3 or TRBV12-4 to TRBJ1-4; TCRdb indicates TRBD1, and absent DNA this call remains unverified. This CDR3 region has 15 residues. The CDR3 sequence is CASSLGSGGGEKLFF.

This chain joins TRBV19 and TRBJ2-7; with no DNA, the TCRdb D assignment of TRBD1 cannot be verified. The CDR3 has 13 residues. Germline CDR1 reads LNHDA; CDR2 reads SQIVND (reference sequence). The CDR3: CASPLPAFYEQYF.

This chain joins TRBV30 and TRBJ2-7. The CDR3 loop spans 12 amino acids. Germline CDR1 reads GTSNPN; CDR2 reads SVGIG (reference sequence). The CDR3 loop is CAWSVRSYEQYF. The complete variable domain, with remaining parts taken from reference TRBV30 and TRBJ2-7, reads SQTIHQWPATLVQPVGSPLSLECTVEGTSNPNLYWYRQAAGRGLQLLFYSVGIGQISSEVPQNLSASRPQDRQFILSSKKLLLSDSGFYLCAWSVRSYEQYFGPGTRLTVT.

Frequency places this clonotype as medium-sized. The chain employs TRBV27 and TRBJ2-3; TCRdb names TRBD2, which stays unverified in the absence of DNA. Germline V gene sequence: CDR1 MNHEY, CDR2 SMNVEV (reference sequence). This CDR3 spans 15 amino acids. CDR3 residues: CASSVGPRRTDTQYF.

The chain employs TRBV7-2 and TRBJ2-1; without DNA, the TCRdb call of TRBD2 cannot be checked. In germline, CDR1 is SGHTA, CDR2 FQGNSA. The CDR3 loop spans 15 amino acids. The CDR3 here is CASSLQRGGLGEQFF.

The CDR3 loop reads CASSYRTLSYEQYF. The rearrangement uses TRBV6-6 and TRBJ2-7. The CDR3 consists of 14 residues. Per the germline V gene, CDR1 is MNHNY and CDR2 is SVGAGI (reference sequence).